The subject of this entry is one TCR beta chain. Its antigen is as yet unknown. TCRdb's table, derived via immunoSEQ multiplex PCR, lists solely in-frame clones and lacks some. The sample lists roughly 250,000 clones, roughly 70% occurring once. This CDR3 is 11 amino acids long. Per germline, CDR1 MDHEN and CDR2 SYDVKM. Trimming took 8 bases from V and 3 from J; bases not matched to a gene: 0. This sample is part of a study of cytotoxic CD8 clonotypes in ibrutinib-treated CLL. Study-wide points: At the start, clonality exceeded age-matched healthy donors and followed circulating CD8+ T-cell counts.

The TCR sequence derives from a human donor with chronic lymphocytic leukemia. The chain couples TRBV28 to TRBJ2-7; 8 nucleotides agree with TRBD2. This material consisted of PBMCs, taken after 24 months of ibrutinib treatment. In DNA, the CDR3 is TGTGCCAGCGGGACTAGCTACGAGCAGTACTTC. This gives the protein CASGTSYEQYF.